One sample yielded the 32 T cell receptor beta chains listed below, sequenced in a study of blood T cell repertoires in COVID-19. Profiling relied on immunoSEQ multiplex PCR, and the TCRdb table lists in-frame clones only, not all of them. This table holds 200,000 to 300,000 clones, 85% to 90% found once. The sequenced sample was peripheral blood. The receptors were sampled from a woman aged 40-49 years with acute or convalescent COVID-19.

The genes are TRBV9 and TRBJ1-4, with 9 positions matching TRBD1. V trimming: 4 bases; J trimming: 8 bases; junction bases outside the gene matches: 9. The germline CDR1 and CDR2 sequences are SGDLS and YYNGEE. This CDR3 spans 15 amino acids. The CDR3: CASSLGDRDNEKLFF. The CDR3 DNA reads TGTGCCAGCAGCCTTGGGGACAGGGACAACGAAAAACTGTTTTTT.

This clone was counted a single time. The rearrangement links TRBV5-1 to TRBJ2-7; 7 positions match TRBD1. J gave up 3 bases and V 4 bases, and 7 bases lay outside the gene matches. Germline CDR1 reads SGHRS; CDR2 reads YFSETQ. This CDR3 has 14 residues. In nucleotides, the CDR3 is TGCGCCAGCAGCATCCGACAGGGCGACTACGAGCAGTACGTC. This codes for CASSIRQGDYEQYV.

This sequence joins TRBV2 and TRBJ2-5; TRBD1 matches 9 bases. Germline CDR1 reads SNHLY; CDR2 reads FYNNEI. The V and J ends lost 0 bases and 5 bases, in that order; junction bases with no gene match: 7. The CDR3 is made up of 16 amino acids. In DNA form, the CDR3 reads TGTGCCAGCAGTGAAGCCTTACAGGGGGCGAGGGAGACCCAGTACTTC. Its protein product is CASSEALQGARETQYF.

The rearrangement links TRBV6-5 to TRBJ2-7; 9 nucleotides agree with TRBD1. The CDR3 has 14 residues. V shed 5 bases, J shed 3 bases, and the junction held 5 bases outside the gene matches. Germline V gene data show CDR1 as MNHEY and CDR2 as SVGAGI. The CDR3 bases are TGTGCCAGCAGTCCGGGACAGGGCCACTACGAGCAGTACGTC. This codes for CASSPGQGHYEQYV.

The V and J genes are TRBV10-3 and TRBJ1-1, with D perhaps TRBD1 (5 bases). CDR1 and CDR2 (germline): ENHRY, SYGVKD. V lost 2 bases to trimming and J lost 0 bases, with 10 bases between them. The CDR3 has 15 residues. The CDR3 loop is CAISEVRGLNTEAFF. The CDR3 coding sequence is TGTGCCATCAGTGAGGTTCGGGGGTTGAACACTGAAGCTTTCTTT.

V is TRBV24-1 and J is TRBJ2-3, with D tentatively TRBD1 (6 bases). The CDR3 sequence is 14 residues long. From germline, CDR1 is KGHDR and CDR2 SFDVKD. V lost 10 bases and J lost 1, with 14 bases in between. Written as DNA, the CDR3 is TGTGCCACTACAGGGATGGTCGGCACAGATACGCAGTATTTT. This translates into CATTGMVGTDTQYF.

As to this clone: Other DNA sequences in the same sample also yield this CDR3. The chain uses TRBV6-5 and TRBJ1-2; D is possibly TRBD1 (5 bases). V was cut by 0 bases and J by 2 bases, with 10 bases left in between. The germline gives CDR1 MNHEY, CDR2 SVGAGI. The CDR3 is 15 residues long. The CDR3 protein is CASSYSSGGNYGYTF. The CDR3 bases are TGTGCCAGCAGTTACTCCTCCGGGGGAAACTATGGCTACACCTTC.

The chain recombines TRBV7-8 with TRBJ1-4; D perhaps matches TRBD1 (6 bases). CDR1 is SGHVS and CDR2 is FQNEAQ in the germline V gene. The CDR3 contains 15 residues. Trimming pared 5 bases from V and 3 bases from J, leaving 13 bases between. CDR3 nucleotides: TGTGCCAGCAGCACAGGGACCAGTGCTAATGAAAAACTGTTTTTT. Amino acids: CASSTGTSANEKLFF.

In nucleotides, the CDR3 is TGTGCCAGCAGTGTATGGACAGGCTTCGTCGACAATGAGCAGTTCTTC. It specifies CASSVWTGFVDNEQFF. The rearrangement uses TRBV6-1 and TRBJ2-1; 7 nucleotides agree with TRBD1. In germline, CDR1 is MNHNS, CDR2 SASEGT. V shed 4 bases and J 5 bases; nucleotides not matched to a gene: 11. CDR3 length: 16 amino acids.

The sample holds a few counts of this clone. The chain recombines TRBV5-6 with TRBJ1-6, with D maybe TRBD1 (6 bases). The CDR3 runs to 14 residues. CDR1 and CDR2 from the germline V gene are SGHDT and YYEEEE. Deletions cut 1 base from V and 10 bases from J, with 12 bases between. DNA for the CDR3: TGTGCCAGCAGCTTGTTACAGGGCCGCTCACCCCTCCACTTT. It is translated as CASSLLQGRSPLHF. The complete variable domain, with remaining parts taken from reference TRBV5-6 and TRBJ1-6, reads DAGVTQSPTHLIKTRGQQVTLRCSPKSGHDTVSWYQQALGQGPQFIFQYYEEEERQRGNFPDRFSGHQFPNYSSELNVNALLLGDSALYLCASSLLQGRSPLHFGNGTRLTVT.

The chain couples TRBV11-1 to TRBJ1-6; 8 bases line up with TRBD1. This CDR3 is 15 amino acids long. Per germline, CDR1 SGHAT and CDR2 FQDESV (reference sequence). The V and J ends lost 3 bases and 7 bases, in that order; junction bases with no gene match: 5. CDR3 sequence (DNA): TGTGCCAGCAGCTTTCGGACAGGGTTCAATTCACCCCTCCACTTT. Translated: CASSFRTGFNSPLHF.

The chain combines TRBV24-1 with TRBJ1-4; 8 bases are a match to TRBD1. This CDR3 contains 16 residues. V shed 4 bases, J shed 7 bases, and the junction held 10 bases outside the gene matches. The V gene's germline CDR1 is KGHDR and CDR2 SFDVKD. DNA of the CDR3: TGTGCCACCAGTGAGGGCAGGGGGCGCGTAGGTGAAAAACTGTTTTTT. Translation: CATSEGRGRVGEKLFF.

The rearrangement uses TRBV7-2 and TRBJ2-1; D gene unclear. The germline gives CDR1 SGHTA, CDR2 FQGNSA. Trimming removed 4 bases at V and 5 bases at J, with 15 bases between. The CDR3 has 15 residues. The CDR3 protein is CASSSLGAANNEQFF. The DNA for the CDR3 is TGTGCCAGCAGCTCGTTGGGTGCGGCGAACAATGAGCAGTTCTTC. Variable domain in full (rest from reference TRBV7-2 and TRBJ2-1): GAGVSQSPSNKVTEKGKDVELRCDPISGHTALYWYRQSLGQGLEFLIYFQGNSAPDKSGLPSDRFSAERTGGSVSTLTIQRTQQEDSAVYLCASSSLGAANNEQFFGPGTRLTVL.

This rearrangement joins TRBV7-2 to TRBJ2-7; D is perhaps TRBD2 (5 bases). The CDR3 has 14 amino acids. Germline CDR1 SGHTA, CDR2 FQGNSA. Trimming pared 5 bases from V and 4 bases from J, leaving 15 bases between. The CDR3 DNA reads TGTGCCAGCAGCCCAGATACGGGATTATACGAGCAGTACGTC. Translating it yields CASSPDTGLYEQYV.

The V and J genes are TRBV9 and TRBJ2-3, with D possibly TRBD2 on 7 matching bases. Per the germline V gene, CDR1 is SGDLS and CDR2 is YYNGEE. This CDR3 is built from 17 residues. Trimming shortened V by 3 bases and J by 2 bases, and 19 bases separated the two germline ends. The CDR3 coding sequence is TGTGCCAGCAGCGATCGGCGGGGGCTATCTTCCACAGATACGCAGTATTTT. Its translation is CASSDRRGLSSTDTQYF.

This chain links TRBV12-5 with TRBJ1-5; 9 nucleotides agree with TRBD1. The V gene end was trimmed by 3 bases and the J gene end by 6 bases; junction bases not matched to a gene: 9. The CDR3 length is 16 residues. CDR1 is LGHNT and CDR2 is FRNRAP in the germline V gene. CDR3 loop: CASGFRRDRAAQPQHF. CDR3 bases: TGTGCTAGTGGTTTCCGGAGGGACAGGGCTGCTCAGCCCCAGCATTTT.

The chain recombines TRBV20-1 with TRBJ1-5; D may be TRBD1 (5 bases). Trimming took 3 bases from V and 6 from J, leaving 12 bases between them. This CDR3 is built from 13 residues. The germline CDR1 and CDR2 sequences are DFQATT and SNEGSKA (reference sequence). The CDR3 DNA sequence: TGCAGTGCTAGTACCCAGGGATTTCAGCCCCAGCATTTT. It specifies CSASTQGFQPQHF.

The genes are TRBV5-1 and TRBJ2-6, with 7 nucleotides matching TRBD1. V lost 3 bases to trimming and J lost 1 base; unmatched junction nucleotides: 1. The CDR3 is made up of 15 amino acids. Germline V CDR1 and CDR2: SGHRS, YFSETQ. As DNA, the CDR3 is TGCGCCAGCAGCTCCAGGGGGTCTGGGGCCAACGTCCTGACTTTC. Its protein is CASSSRGSGANVLTF.

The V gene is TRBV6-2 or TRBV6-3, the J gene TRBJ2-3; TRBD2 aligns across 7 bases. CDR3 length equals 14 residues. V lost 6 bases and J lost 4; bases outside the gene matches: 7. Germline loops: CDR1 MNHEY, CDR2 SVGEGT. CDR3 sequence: CASSLLGGADTQYF. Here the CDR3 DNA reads TGTGCCAGCAGCCTCCTGGGGGGGGCAGATACGCAGTATTTT.

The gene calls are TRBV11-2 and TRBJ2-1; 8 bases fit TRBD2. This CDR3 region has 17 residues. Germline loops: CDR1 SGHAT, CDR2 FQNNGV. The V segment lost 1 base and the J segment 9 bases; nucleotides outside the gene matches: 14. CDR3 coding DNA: TGTGCCAGCAGCTTAGGCACGTCGGGGGGGCTTAGGGCTGAGCAGTTCTTC. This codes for CASSLGTSGGLRAEQFF.

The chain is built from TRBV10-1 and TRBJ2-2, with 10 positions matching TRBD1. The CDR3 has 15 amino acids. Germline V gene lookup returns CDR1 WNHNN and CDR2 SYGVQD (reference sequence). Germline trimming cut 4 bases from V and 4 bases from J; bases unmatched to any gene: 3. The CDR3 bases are TGCGCCAGCAGTGGGGACAGGGGTGGCACCGGGGAGCTGTTTTTT. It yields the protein CASSGDRGGTGELFF.

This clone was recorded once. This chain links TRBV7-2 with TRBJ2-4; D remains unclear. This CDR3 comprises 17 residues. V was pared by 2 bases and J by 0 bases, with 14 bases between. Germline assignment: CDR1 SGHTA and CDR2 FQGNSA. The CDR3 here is CASSLSLQTLAKNIQYF. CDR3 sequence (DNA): TGTGCCAGCAGCTTATCGTTACAGACACTAGCCAAAAACATTCAGTACTTC.

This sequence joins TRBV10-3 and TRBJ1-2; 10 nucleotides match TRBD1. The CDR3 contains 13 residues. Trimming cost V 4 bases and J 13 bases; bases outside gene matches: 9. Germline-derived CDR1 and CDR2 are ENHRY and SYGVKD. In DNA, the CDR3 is TGTGCCATCAGTGGGGACAGGGGAGATAGTCCCACCTTC. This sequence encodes CAISGDRGDSPTF.

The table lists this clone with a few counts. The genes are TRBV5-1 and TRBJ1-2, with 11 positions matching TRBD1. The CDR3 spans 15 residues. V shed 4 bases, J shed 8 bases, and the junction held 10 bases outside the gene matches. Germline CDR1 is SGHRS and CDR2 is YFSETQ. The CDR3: CASSTRTGGEQGYTF. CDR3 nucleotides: TGCGCCAGCAGCACAAGGACAGGGGGCGAGCAGGGCTACACCTTC.

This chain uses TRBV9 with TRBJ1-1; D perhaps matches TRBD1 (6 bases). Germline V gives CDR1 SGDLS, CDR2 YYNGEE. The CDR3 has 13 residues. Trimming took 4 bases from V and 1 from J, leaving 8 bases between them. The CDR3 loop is CASSSQGNTEAFF. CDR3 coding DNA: TGTGCCAGCAGCTCACAGGGGAACACTGAAGCTTTCTTT.

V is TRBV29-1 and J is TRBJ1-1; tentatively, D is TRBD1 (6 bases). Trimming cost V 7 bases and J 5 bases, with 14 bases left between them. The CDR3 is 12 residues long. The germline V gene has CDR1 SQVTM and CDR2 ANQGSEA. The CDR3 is CSGGPGGTEAFF. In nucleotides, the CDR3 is TGCAGCGGGGGGCCAGGCGGGACTGAAGCTTTCTTT.

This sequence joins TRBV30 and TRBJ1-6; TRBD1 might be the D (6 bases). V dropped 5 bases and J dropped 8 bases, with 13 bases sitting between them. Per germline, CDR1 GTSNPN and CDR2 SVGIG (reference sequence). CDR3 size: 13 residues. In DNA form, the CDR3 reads TGTGCCTGGTCGGACAGCGGACATTCACCCCTCCACTTT. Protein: CAWSDSGHSPLHF.

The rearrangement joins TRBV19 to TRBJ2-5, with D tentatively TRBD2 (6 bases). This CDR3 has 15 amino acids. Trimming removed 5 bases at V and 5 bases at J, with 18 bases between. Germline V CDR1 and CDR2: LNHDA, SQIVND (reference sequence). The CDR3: CASSPTGVNLETQYF. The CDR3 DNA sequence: TGTGCCAGTAGTCCAACGGGGGTAAACTTGGAGACCCAGTACTTC. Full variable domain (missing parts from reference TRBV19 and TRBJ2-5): DGGITQSPKYLFRKEGQNVTLSCEQNLNHDAMYWYRQDPGQGLRLIYYSQIVNDFQKGDIAEGYSVSREKKESFPLTVTSAQKNPTAFYLCASSPTGVNLETQYFGPGTRLLVL.

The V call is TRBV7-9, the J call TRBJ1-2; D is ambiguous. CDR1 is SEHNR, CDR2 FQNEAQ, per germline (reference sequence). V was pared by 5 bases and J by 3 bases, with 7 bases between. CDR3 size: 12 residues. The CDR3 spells CASSSTDYGYTF. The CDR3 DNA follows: TGTGCCAGCAGCAGTACGGACTATGGCTACACCTTC. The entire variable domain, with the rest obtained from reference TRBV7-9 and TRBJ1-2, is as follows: DTGVSQNPRHKITKRGQNVTFRCDPISEHNRLYWYRQTLGQGPEFLTYFQNEAQLEKSRLLSDRFSAERPKGSFSTLEIQRTEQGDSAMYLCASSSTDYGYTFGSGTRLTVV.

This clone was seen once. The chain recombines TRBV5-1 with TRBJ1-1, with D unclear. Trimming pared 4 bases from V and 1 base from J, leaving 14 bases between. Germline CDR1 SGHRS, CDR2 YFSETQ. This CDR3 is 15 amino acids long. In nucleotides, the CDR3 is TGCGCCAGCAGCCCAGTCCTGAGGAGGAACACTGAAGCTTTCTTT. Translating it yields CASSPVLRRNTEAFF.

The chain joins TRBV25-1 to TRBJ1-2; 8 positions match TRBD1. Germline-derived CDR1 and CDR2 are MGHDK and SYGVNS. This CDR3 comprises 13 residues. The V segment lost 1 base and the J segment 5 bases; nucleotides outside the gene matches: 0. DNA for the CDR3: TGTGCCAGCAGTGAATGGACAGGGTATGGCTACACCTTC. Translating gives CASSEWTGYGYTF.

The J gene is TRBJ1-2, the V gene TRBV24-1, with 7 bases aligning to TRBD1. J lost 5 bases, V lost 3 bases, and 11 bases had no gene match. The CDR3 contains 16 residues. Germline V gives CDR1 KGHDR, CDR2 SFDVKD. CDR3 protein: CATSDPTAGTAYGYTF. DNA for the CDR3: TGTGCCACCAGTGATCCGACTGCCGGGACAGCTTATGGCTACACCTTC.